This TCR beta chain was found in a study of cytomegalovirus exposure and HLA in healthy donors. PCR involved 60 Vbeta and 13 Jbeta primers. Generated by immunoSEQ multiplex PCR, the TCRdb table keeps only in-frame clones and is missing some. The sample has about 150,000 clones, approximately 80% seen once. Findings of the study overall: Earlier analysis found most TCR beta V segments productive about 87% or about 30% of the time. As immune exposure information, only CMV serostatus was available. Overall, about 160 TCR beta chains were annotated as cytomegalovirus-associated. TCR sequences were mostly rare, though some public TCRs occurred in many donors.

J lost 5 bases, V lost 3 bases, and 4 bases had no gene match. This CDR3 is built from 14 residues. From germline, CDR1 is KGHSH and CDR2 LQKENI. On this clone itself: The antigen is unknown.

What was sequenced was PBMCs. The TCR comes from a male donor in good health and CMV-seronegative. The gene calls are TRBV18 and TRBJ2-3; 8 bases are a match to TRBD2. CDR3 loop: CASSPSGGVDTQYF. The CDR3 region has the DNA TGTGCCAGCTCACCTTCCGGGGGGGTAGATACGCAGTATTTT.